Listed here are 15 T cell receptor beta chains from one sample, sequenced in a study of radiation and T cells in renal cell carcinoma. The method was immunoSEQ multiplex PCR; TCRdb's version includes in-frame clones alone and lacks a portion of them. The sample includes 45,000 to 55,000 clones, around three quarters of them seen just once. Time point indicated: blood 2 weeks post-SBRT. Treatment reported: 15 Gy SBRT to primary tumor, nephrectomy 4 weeks later. Sequenced material: blood, taken from a patient whose treatment included radiotherapy and nephrectomy. The receptors were gathered from a woman in her sixties or seventies with renal cell carcinoma.

This clone was detected once. The chain employs TRBV19 and TRBJ2-7; D tentatively fits TRBD1 or TRBD2 (5 bases each). The CDR3 is 15 residues long. V dropped 5 bases and J dropped 4 bases, with 18 bases sitting between them. CDR1 and CDR2 (germline): LNHDA, SQIVND (reference sequence). The CDR3 bases are TGTGCCAGTAGTCCCGGGACCCCGGATGGGTACGAGCAGTACTTC. This codes for CASSPGTPDGYEQYF.

The rearrangement links TRBV10-3 to TRBJ2-7; the D is unclear. V lost 0 bases to trimming and J lost 4 bases, with 7 bases between them. The CDR3 totals 13 residues. Germline assignment: CDR1 ENHRY and CDR2 SYGVKD. The CDR3 loop is CAISESLNYEQYF. The CDR3 DNA reads as TGTGCCATCAGTGAGTCCCTAAATTACGAGCAGTACTTC.

The CDR3, as DNA: TGTGCCAGCAGTTCTCAGGCAACTAATGAAAAACTGTTTTTT. Translated: CASSSQATNEKLFF. The rearrangement links TRBV2 to TRBJ1-4; D ambiguous. The germline V and J ends were trimmed by 5 bases and 0 bases, with 7 bases remaining between them. Germline CDR1 reads SNHLY; CDR2 reads FYNNEI. There are 14 residues in the CDR3.

V is TRBV5-4 and J is TRBJ2-1; no clear D gene. V was clipped by 0 bases and J by 7 bases, with 8 bases between them. The germline V gene has CDR1 SGHNT and CDR2 YYREEE (reference sequence). The CDR3 consists of 13 residues. This CDR3 reads CASSLGTQNEQFF. In DNA form, the CDR3 reads TGTGCCAGCAGCTTGGGCACACAGAATGAGCAGTTCTTC.

V usage is TRBV9 and J usage is TRBJ1-1, with 7 bases identical to TRBD1. The germline V gene has CDR1 SGDLS and CDR2 YYNGEE. The CDR3 length is 12 residues. Germline trimming cut 4 bases from V and 8 bases from J; bases unmatched to any gene: 5. The CDR3 bases are TGTGCCAGCAGCCCGTCGACAGGGGAAGCTTTCTTT. This codes for CASSPSTGEAFF.

This rearrangement joins TRBV9 to TRBJ2-7; 10 bases fit TRBD2. The CDR3 has 15 residues. Germline V gene sequence: CDR1 SGDLS, CDR2 YYNGEE. Trimming at V came to 1 base and at J to 4 bases, leaving 5 bases not matched to a gene. The CDR3: CASSVSSGSEYEQYF. The CDR3 bases are TGTGCCAGCAGCGTATCTAGCGGGAGCGAGTACGAGCAGTACTTC.

This chain joins TRBV7-9 and TRBJ1-2; 10 bases match TRBD1. The J segment lost 8 bases and the V segment lost 4 bases, leaving 10 bases of the junction unmatched. Per germline, CDR1 SEHNR and CDR2 FQNEAQ (reference sequence). CDR3 length: 15 amino acids. The CDR3 nucleotides are TGTGCCAGCAGCTCATCTCGGACAGGGGGAGGAGGCTACACCTTC. As protein: CASSSSRTGGGGYTF.

V gene TRBV6-7 combines with J gene TRBJ2-1; tentatively, D is TRBD2 (5 bases). TRBV6-7 is an ORF, and what it does is uncertain. The germline V and J ends were trimmed by 8 bases and 7 bases, with 9 bases remaining between them. The CDR3 spans 11 residues. CDR3 residues: CASVRRNEQFF. The CDR3, as DNA: TGTGCCAGCGTGCGGAGGAATGAGCAGTTCTTC.

This rearrangement joins TRBV25-1 to TRBJ2-7, with 9 bases that match TRBD1. The germline gives CDR1 MGHDK, CDR2 SYGVNS. CDR3 size: 13 residues. The V and J ends lost 8 bases and 3 bases, in that order; junction bases with no gene match: 5. DNA of the CDR3: TGTGCCAGCTCAGGACAGGGGAGCTACGAGCAGTACTTC. Its translation is CASSGQGSYEQYF.

This clone was counted once. V and J are TRBV2 and TRBJ1-4, with no clear D. Trimming pared 4 bases from V and 4 bases from J, leaving 7 bases between. The CDR3 contains 13 residues. Germline V gene lookup returns CDR1 SNHLY and CDR2 FYNNEI. This CDR3 reads CASSGQDNEKLFF. The CDR3 region has the DNA TGTGCCAGCAGTGGTCAGGATAATGAAAAACTGTTTTTT.

The gene calls are TRBV19 and TRBJ2-5; D call uncertain. Germline lookup yields CDR1 LNHDA and CDR2 SQIVND (reference sequence). V dropped 1 base and J dropped 1 base, with 1 base sitting between them. This CDR3 spans 12 amino acids. This CDR3 is CASSIAQETQYF. In nucleotides, the CDR3 is TGTGCCAGTAGTATAGCCCAAGAGACCCAGTACTTC. Variable domain in full (rest from reference TRBV19 and TRBJ2-5): DGGITQSPKYLFRKEGQNVTLSCEQNLNHDAMYWYRQDPGQGLRLIYYSQIVNDFQKGDIAEGYSVSREKKESFPLTVTSAQKNPTAFYLCASSIAQETQYFGPGTRLLVL.

The V and J genes are TRBV11-1 and TRBJ1-1, with TRBD1 identical over 7 bases. V was pared by 6 bases and J by 1 base, with 8 bases of the junction left unmatched. The CDR3 totals 15 residues. Germline lookup yields CDR1 SGHAT and CDR2 FQDESV (reference sequence). The DNA for the CDR3 is TGTGCCAGCAGACTCGGACAGGCGGGGAACACTGAAGCTTTCTTT. Translation gives CASRLGQAGNTEAFF.

This sequence joins TRBV4-2 and TRBJ2-1; 9 bases line up with TRBD1. The trim removed 0 bases at V and 10 bases at J, leaving 10 bases unmatched. Germline lookup yields CDR1 LGHNA and CDR2 YNFKEQ. The length of the CDR3 is 16 residues. The CDR3 loop is CASSQDWDRESGEQFF. The CDR3 DNA reads as TGTGCCAGCAGCCAAGATTGGGACAGGGAATCAGGGGAGCAGTTCTTC.

The chain recombines TRBV2 with TRBJ2-7, with D tentatively TRBD2 (5 bases). The CDR3 contains 13 residues. CDR1 SNHLY and CDR2 FYNNEI come from the germline V gene. V lost 7 bases and J lost 0, with 10 bases in between. Here the CDR3 DNA reads TGTGCCAGCACGGAGGAAAGCTCCTACGAGCAGTACTTC. Its protein product is CASTEESSYEQYF.

This clone was observed a handful of times. The chain is built from TRBV27 and TRBJ1-5; D might be TRBD1 (5 bases). The V gene lost 5 bases and the J gene lost 5 bases, with 13 bases spanning the gap. Germline CDR1 MNHEY, CDR2 SMNVEV (reference sequence). CDR3 length: 14 residues. CDR3 in amino acids: CASSPQGGYQPQHF. CDR3 sequence (DNA): TGTGCCAGCAGTCCCCAGGGCGGCTATCAGCCCCAGCATTTT.